The clone carrying this T cell receptor (beta chain) was picked up one time. Its antigen is unidentified. This sample was included in a study of PD-1 blockade in classical Hodgkin lymphoma. About the study: Intravenous delivery of nivolumab at 3 mg/kg to patients occurred every 2 weeks. General study findings and limits: At baseline, newly diagnosed patients reportedly showed less TCR diversity than healthy donors. Repertoires differed for reasons still undefined, possibly disease activity or prior therapy.

The assay was immunoSEQ multiplex PCR, and TCRdb's table has in-frame clones only and misses some. The repertoire holds around 28,000 clones, with roughly 71% as singletons. All the patients suffered relapse after autologous stem cell transplantation, and brentuximab vedotin exposure differed. Per the germline V gene, CDR1 is LNHDA and CDR2 is SQIVND (reference sequence). Trimming cost V 3 bases and J 8 bases, with 16 bases left between them. The CDR3 contains 14 residues. The J gene is TRBJ1-2, the V gene TRBV19; D is ambiguous. The clonotype was recovered from a human donor with classical Hodgkin lymphoma. The sequencing here drew on peripheral blood mononuclear cells (PBMCs), taken before the second cycle of nivolumab. The CDR3 here is CASSILDAGWGYTF. The CDR3 DNA reads as TGTGCCAGTAGTATTCTGGACGCCGGATGGGGCTACACCTTC.